What follows is one TCR beta chain and its context. This clone was found a few times. There is no known antigen for this receptor. No base qualities exist here, and no much larger clone lies one base off it. TCRbeta CDR3 regions were amplified from genomic DNA by means of the immunoSEQ Assay, a bias-controlled multiplex PCR. Per the original workflow: The number of nucleated cells in each sample was estimated from the amplification of reference gene primers within the assay. To quantify the absolute abundance of each unique TCRbeta CDR3 rearrangement, sequence reads were collapsed and filtered. Productive Simpson clonality was computed per sample as the square root of Simpson's diversity index over productive rearrangements. Here the immuneACCESS table is served through TCRdb, limited to in-frame sequences with V and J called. Missing clones are a known gap in these copies; in checked studies unresolved V genes cover under half, and the rest lacks a known reason. V, J and clone size were drawn from that table, and D and trimming were deduced from the DNA. The sample yields about 240,000 clones; 82% were counted once. Roughly 12% of the sample rests with the top ten.

This sample was included in a study of blood T cell repertoires in COVID-19 (dated by TCRdb to 2020 to 2021). General notes on the study: Collaborator samples came from the United States, Italy and Spain and covered acute and convalescent phases of COVID-19. The material from the prospective study consisted of cDNA or gDNA derived from T cells, B-cell-depleted T cells, or PBMCs. Subjects who had been exposed to COVID-19, were actively infected with it, or had recovered from it provided the deeply sampled blood TCRbeta repertoires that made up the dataset. The repertoires were released in a freely available public database meant as a resource for research on the immune response to SARS-CoV-2. The samples were drawn from two sources: the first 160 participants of the ongoing ImmuneRACE study, and 1,200 or so subjects contributed by 6 global collaborators. The sample metadata nearly always contained a de-identified subject ID, COVID-19 status, age in years and sex. HLA class I and class II types, where available, came from metadata supplied by the sample provider rather than from assay-based typing.

Summary of the overall study and its limitations: The amount of clinical and demographic metadata varied by source and participant and was provided uncurated.

Whole blood was collected in K2EDTA tubes by collaborating institutions according to the institutions' own protocols. For TCRbeta analysis, collaborators shipped samples in one of three forms: frozen whole blood, isolated PBMCs, or DNA extracted from either of those sample types. Relative to germline, V is 1 base shorter and J is 0 bases shorter, with 6 bases between their ends. The CDR3 starts with the cysteine, ends with the phenylalanine, and has 14 residues. Solely the CDR3 DNA is kept, with 42 bases framed from the first base. The CDR1 and CDR2 encoded by the germline V gene (reference sequence) are SEHNR and FQNEAQ.

The TCR sequence derives from a woman aged 60 to 75 with active or convalescent COVID-19. What was sequenced was peripheral blood. The rearranged segments are TRBV7-9 and TRBJ1-1, with no confident D gene call. The CDR3 is CASSLVYMNTEAFF. The DNA reads TGTGCCAGCAGCTTAGTTTATATGAACACTGAAGCTTTCTTT.